Described below is a single T cell receptor beta chain sequence and its context. The entry originates in a study of T cells in Graves' hyperthyroidism and ophthalmopathy. Amplification of TCR beta CDR3 regions was performed using RNA transcripts as template. An initial round of RT-PCR targeting the TCR CDR3 relied on the HTBI primer set. Each CDR3 protein is one row after TCRdb ran MiXCR on the multiplex PCR reads. This repertoire shows some 360,000 distinct CDR3 sequences, roughly 13% found once; its top ten account for around 10%. The J segment lost 8 bases and the V segment lost 5 bases, leaving 8 bases of the junction unmatched. Germline V gives CDR1 DFQATT, CDR2 SNEGSKA (reference sequence). This CDR3 spans 15 amino acids.

Material: blood. This rearrangement joins TRBV20-1 to TRBJ2-1; 14 bases are a match to TRBD2. The receptor comes from a woman aged 55-75 years with Graves' hyperthyroidism. The chain's CDR3 is CSAGGGTSGSYEQFF. CDR3 DNA sequence: TGCAGTGCTGGAGGGGGGACTAGCGGGAGCTATGAGCAGTTCTTC.